This TCR beta chain was profiled in a study of cytomegalovirus exposure and HLA in healthy donors. Method: immunoSEQ multiplex PCR; TCRdb's copy keeps in-frame clones and lacks some. The sample has tens of thousands of clones, approximately 93% seen once. The TCR originated in a woman between 25 and 40 years old in good health and CMV-seronegative. The source material was PBMCs.

CDR3 nucleotides: TGTGCCTGGAAGGGAGCGGTCACCGGGGAGCTGTTTTTT. This codes for CAWKGAVTGELFF. The chain carries TRBV30 and TRBJ2-2; TRBD2 might be the D (5 bases). Trimming took 4 bases from V and 4 from J, leaving 10 bases between them. The CDR3 covers 13 residues. Germline CDR1 and CDR2: GTSNPN and SVGIG (reference sequence).